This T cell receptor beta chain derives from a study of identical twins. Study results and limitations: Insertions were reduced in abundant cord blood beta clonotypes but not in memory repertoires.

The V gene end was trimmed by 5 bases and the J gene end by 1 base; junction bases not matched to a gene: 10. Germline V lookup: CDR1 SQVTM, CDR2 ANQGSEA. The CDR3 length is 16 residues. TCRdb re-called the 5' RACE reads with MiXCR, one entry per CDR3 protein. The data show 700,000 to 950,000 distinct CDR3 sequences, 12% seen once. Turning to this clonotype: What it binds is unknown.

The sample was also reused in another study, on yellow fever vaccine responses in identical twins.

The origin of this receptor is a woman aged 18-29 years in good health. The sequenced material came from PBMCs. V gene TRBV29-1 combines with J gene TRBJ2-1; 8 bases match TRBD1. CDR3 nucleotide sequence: TGCAGCGTTACGATTCAGGGGGCTTTGTCCTACAATGAGCAGTTCTTC. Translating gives CSVTIQGALSYNEQFF.